This TCR beta chain appears in the sequencing data of a study of OX40 agonist ivuxolimab in advanced cancers. Some clones are missing from TCRdb's copy, which holds only in-frame ones; the method was immunoSEQ multiplex PCR. Among approximately 90,000 clones listed, more than 75% were seen once. There are 14 residues in the CDR3. The V segment lost 1 base and the J segment 5 bases; nucleotides outside the gene matches: 4. Germline V CDR1 and CDR2: LNHDA, SQIVND (reference sequence). This sequence joins TRBV19 and TRBJ1-1; TRBD1 matches at 7 bases. The sequence derives from an adult with an advanced solid tumor such as melanoma, head and neck, liver or kidney cancer. This material consisted of CD4+ or CD8+ T cells sorted from blood, taken in a trial of the OX40 agonist ivuxolimab. CDR3 region: CASSIGGGITEAFF. Written as DNA, the CDR3 is TGTGCCAGTAGTATAGGAGGGGGCATAACTGAAGCTTTCTTT.